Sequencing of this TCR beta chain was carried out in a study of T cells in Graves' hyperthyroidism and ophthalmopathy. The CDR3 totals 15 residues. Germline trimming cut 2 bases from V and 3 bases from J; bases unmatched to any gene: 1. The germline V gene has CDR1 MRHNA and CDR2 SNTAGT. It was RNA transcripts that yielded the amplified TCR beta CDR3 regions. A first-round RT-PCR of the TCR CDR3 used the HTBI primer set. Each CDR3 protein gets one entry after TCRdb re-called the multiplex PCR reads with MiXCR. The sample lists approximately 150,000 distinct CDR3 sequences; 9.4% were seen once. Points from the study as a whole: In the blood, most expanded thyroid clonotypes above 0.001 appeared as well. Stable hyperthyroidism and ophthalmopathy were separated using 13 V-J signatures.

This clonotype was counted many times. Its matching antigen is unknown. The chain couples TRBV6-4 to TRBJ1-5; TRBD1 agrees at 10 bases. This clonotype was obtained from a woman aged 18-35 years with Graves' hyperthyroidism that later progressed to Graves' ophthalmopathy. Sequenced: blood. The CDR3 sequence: CASSDGQGDNQPQHF. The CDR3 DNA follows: TGTGCCAGCAGTGACGGACAGGGGGACAATCAGCCCCAGCATTTT.